The present T cell receptor (beta chain) was sequenced within a study of blood T cell repertoires in COVID-19. Background on the study: Acute and convalescent COVID-19 specimens originated in the United States, Italy and Spain. T cells, B-cell-depleted T cells, or PBMCs supplied cDNA or gDNA.

The CDR3 runs to 16 residues. The V gene's germline CDR1 is SEHNR and CDR2 FQNEAQ (reference sequence). With 5 bases clipped from V and 5 bases from J, the junction kept 12 bases outside the gene matches. Original handling: Estimation of nucleated cell counts was performed using reference gene primer amplification. Libraries were prepared by immunoSEQ multiplex PCR; TCRdb keeps only in-frame clonotypes and omits some of them. The DNA was the basis for D and trimming; V, J and clone size are from that table. The sample lists 55,000 to 65,000 clones, 75% to 90% occurring once. V gene TRBV7-9 combines with J gene TRBJ2-5; 9 bases agree with TRBD2. The specimen was peripheral blood. The sequence came from a human donor with acute or convalescent COVID-19. The donor label of this sample is uncertain. The CDR3 region has the DNA TGTGCCAGCAGCCCGAGAGTAGCGGGGGATAAGGAGACCCAGTACTTC. Translated: CASSPRVAGDKETQYF.